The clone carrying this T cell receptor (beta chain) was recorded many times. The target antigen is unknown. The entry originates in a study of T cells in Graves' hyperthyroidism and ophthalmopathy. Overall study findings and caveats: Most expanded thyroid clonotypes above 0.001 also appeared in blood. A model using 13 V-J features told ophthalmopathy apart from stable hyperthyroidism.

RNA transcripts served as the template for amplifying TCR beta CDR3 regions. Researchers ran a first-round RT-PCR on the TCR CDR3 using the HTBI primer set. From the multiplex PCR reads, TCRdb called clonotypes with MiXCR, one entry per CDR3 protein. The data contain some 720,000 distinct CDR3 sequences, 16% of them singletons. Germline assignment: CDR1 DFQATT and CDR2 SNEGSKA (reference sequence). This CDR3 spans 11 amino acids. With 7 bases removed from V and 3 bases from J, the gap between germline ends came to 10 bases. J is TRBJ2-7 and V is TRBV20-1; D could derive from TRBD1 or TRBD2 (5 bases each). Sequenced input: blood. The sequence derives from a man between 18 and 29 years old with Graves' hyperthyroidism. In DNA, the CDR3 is TGCAGTGTCTCTGGGGGCTACGAGCAGTACTTC. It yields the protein CSVSGGYEQYF.